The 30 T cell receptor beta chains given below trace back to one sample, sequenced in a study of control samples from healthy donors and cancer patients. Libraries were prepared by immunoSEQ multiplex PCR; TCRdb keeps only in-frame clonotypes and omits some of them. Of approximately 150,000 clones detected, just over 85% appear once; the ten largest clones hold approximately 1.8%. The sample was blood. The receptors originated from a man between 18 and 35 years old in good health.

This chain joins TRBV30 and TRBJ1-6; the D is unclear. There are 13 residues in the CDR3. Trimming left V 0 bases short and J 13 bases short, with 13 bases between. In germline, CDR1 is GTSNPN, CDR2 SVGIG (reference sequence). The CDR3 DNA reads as TGTGCCTGGAGTGTACAGAAGTCTTCTCCCCTCCACTTT. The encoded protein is CAWSVQKSSPLHF.

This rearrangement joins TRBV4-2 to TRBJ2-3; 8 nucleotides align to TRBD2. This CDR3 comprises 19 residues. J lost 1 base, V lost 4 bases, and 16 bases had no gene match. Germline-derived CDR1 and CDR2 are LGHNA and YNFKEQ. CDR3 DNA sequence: TGTGCCAGCAGCCGGAAGTTAGCGGGAACCGTCCCTGGCACAGATACGCAGTATTTT. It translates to CASSRKLAGTVPGTDTQYF.

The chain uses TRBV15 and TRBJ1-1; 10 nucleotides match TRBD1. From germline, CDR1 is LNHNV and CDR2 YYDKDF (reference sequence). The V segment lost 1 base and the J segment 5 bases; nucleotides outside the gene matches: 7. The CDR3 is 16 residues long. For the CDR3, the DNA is TGTGCCACCAGCAGAGGAGGGACAGGGGTGAGGACTGAAGCTTTCTTT. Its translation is CATSRGGTGVRTEAFF.

The CDR3 sequence is CAISESSSTYEQYF. The DNA of the CDR3 is TGTGCCATCAGTGAGTCGTCCTCGACCTACGAGCAGTACTTC. The rearrangement links TRBV10-3 to TRBJ2-7; D remains ambiguous. The CDR3 spans 14 residues. Trimming cost V 0 bases and J 2 bases, with 8 bases left between them. Germline values: CDR1 ENHRY, CDR2 SYGVKD.

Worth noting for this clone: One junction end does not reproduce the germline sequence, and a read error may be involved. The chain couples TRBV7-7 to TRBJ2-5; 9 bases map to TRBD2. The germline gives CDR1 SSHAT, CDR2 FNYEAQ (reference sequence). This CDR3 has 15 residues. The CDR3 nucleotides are TGTGCTAGCAGCTCCTCTAGCGGGGTGCAAGAGACCCAGTACTTC. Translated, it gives CASSSSSGVQETQYF.

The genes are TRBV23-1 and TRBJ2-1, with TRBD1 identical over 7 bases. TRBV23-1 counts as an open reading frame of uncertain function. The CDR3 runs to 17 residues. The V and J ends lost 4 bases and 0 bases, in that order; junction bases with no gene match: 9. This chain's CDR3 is CASSRLSAGGSYNEQFF. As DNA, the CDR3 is TGCGCCAGCAGTCGCCTGTCGGCAGGGGGCTCCTACAATGAGCAGTTCTTC.

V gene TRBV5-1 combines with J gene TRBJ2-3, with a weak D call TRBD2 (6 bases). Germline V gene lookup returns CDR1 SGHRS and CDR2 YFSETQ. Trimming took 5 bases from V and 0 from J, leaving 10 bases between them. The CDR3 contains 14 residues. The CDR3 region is CASRAGPSTDTQYF. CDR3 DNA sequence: TGCGCCAGCAGAGCGGGCCCGAGCACAGATACGCAGTATTTT.

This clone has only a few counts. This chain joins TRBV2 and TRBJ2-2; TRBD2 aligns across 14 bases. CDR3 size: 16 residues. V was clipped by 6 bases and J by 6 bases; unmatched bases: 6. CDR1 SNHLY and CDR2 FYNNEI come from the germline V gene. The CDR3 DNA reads TGTGCCAGCAGCAGACTAGCGGGGGGGCTTGCCGGGGAGCTGTTTTTT. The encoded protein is CASSRLAGGLAGELFF.

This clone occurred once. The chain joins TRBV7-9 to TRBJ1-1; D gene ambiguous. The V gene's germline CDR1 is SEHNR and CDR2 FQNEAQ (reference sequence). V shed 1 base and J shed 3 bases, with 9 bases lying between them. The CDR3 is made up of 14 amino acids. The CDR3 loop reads CASSLELDHTEAFF. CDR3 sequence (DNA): TGTGCCAGCAGCTTAGAGTTGGACCACACTGAAGCTTTCTTT.

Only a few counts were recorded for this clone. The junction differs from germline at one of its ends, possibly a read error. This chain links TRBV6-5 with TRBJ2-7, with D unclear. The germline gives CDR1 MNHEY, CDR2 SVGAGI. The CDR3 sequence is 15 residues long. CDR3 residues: CASRKGYPSSFEQYF. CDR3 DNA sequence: TGTGCCAGCAGGAAAGGGTACCCCAGTTCCTTCGAGCAGTACTTC.

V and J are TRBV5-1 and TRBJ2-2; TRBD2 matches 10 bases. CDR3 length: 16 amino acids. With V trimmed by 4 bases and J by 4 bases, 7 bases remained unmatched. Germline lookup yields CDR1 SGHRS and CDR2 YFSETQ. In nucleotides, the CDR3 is TGCGCCAGCAGCCTGAGCGGGGGGGCTTCCACCGGGGAGCTGTTTTTT. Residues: CASSLSGGASTGELFF.

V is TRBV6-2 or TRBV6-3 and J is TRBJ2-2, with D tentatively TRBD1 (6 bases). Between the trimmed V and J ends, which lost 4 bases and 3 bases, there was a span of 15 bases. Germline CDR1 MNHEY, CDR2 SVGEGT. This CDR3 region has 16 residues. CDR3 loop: CASSFNRERHTGELFF. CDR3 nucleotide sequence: TGTGCCAGCAGTTTCAACAGGGAGCGACACACCGGGGAGCTGTTTTTT.

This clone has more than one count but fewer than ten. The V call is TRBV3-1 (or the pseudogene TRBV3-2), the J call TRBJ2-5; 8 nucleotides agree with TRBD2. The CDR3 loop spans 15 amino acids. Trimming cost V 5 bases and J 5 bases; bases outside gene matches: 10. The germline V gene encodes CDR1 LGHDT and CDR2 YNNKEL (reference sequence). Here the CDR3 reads CASSLPSGGGETQYF. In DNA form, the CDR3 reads TGTGCCAGCAGCTTACCCAGCGGGGGTGGGGAGACCCAGTACTTC.

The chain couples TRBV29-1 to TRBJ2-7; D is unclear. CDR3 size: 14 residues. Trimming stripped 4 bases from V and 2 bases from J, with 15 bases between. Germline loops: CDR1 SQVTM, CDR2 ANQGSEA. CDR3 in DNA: TGCAGCGTTGCGTGGTTGGCCAACCCCTACGAGCAGTACTTC. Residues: CSVAWLANPYEQYF.

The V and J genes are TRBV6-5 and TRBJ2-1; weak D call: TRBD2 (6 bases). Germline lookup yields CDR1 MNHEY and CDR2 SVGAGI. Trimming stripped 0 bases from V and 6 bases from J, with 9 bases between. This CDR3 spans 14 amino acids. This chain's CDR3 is CASSYSGGSNEQFF. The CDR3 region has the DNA TGTGCCAGCAGTTACTCGGGGGGATCCAATGAGCAGTTCTTC.

CDR3 sequence: CASSLSASGETFFEQYF. The CDR3 DNA reads as TGTGCCAGCAGCTTGAGTGCTAGCGGGGAGACCTTTTTCGAGCAGTACTTC. This chain uses TRBV5-4 with TRBJ2-7; 9 nucleotides line up with TRBD2. This CDR3 comprises 17 residues. With 1 base clipped from V and 6 bases from J, the junction kept 14 bases outside the gene matches. Germline V CDR1 and CDR2: SGHNT, YYREEE (reference sequence). The variable domain in full, completed from reference TRBV5-4 and TRBJ2-7, reads ETGVTQSPTHLIKTRGQQVTLRCSSQSGHNTVSWYQQALGQGPQFIFQYYREEENGRGNFPPRFSGLQFPNYSSELNVNALELDDSALYLCASSLSASGETFFEQYFGPGTRLTVT.

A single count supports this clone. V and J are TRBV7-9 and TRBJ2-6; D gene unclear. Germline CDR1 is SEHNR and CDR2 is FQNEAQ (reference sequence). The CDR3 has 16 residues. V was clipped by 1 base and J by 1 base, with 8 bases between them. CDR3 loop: CASSLVPDSGANVLTF. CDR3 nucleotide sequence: TGTGCCAGCAGCTTAGTTCCGGATTCTGGGGCCAACGTCCTGACTTTC. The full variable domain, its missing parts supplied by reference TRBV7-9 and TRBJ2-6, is DTGVSQNPRHKITKRGQNVTFRCDPISEHNRLYWYRQTLGQGPEFLTYFQNEAQLEKSRLLSDRFSAERPKGSFSTLEIQRTEQGDSAMYLCASSLVPDSGANVLTFGAGSRLTVL.

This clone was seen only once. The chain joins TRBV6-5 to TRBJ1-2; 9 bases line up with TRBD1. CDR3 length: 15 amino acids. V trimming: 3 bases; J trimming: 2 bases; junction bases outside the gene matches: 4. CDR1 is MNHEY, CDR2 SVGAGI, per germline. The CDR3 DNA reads TGTGCCAGCAGTTATTCGGGACAGGGAAACTATGGCTACACCTTC. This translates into CASSYSGQGNYGYTF.

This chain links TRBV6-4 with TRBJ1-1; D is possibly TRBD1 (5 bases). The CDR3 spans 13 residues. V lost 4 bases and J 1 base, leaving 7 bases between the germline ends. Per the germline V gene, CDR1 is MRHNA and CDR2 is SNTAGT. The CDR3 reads CASSVGENTEAFF. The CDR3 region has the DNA TGTGCCAGCAGTGTGGGGGAGAACACTGAAGCTTTCTTT.

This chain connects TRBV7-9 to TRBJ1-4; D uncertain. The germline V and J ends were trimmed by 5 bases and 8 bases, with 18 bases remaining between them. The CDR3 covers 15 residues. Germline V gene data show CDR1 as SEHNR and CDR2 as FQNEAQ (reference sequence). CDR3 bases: TGTGCCAGCAGCCCAGATCCGACCAGACGGGAAAAACTGTTTTTT. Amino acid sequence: CASSPDPTRREKLFF.

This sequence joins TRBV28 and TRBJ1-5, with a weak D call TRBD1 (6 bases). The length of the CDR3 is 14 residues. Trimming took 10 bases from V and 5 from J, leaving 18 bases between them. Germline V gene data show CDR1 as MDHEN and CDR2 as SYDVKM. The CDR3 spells CAIETGPGHQPQHF. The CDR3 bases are TGTGCCATCGAGACAGGCCCGGGCCATCAGCCCCAGCATTTT. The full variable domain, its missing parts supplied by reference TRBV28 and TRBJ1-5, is DVKVTQSSRYLVKRTGEKVFLECVQDMDHENMFWYRQDPGLGLRLIYFSYDVKMKEKGDIPEGYSVSREKKERFSLILESASTNQTSMYLCAIETGPGHQPQHFGDGTRLSIL.

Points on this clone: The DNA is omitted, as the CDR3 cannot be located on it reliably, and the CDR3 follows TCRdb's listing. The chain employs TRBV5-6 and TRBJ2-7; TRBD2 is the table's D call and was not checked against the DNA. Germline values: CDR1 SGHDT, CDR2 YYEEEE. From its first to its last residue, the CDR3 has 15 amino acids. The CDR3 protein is CASSFFFGETYEQYF.

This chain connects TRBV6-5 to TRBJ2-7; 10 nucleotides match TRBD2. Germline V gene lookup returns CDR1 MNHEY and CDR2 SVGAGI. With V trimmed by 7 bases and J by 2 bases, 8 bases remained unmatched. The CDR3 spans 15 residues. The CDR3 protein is CASTSVSGGPYEQYF. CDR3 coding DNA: TGTGCCAGCACCTCCGTTAGCGGGGGGCCCTACGAGCAGTACTTC.

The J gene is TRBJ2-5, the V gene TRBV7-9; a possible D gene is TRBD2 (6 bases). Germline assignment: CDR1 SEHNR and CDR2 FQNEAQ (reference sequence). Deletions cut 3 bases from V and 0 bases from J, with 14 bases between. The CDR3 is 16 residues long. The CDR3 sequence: CASSFRIGGDQETQYF. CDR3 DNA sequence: TGTGCCAGCAGCTTTCGGATTGGCGGGGACCAAGAGACCCAGTACTTC.

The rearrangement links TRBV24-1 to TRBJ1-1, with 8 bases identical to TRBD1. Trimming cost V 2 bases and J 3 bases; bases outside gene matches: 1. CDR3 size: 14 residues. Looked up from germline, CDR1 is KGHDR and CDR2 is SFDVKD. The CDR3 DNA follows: TGTGCCACCAGTGATTCGGACAGGGACACTGAAGCTTTCTTT. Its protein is CATSDSDRDTEAFF.

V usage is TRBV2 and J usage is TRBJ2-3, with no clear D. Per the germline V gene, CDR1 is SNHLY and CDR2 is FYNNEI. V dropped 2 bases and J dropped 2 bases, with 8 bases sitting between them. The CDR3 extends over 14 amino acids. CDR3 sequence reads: CASSENRNTDTQYF. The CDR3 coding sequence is TGTGCCAGCAGTGAAAACAGAAACACAGATACGCAGTATTTT.

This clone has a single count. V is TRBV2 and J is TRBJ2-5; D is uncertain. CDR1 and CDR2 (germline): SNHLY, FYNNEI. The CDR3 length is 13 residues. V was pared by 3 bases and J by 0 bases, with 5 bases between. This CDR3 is CASSEENQETQYF. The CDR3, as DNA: TGTGCCAGCAGTGAGGAGAACCAAGAGACCCAGTACTTC.

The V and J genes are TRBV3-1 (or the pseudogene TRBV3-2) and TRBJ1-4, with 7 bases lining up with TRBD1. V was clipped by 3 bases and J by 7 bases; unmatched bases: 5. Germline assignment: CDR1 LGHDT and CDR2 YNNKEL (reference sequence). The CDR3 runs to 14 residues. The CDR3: CASSQGTVGEKLFF. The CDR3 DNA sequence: TGTGCCAGCAGCCAGGGGACAGTCGGTGAAAAACTGTTTTTT.

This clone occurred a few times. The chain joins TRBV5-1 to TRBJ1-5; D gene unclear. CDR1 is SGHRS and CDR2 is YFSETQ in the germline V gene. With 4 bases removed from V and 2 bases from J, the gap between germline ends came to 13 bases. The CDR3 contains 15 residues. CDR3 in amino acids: CASSTDGSRNQPQHF. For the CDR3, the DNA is TGCGCCAGCAGCACGGACGGATCCCGCAATCAGCCCCAGCATTTT. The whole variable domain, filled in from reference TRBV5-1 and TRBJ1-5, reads KAGVTQTPRYLIKTRGQQVTLSCSPISGHRSVSWYQQTPGQGLQFLFEYFSETQRNKGNFPGRFSGRQFSNSRSEMNVSTLELGDSALYLCASSTDGSRNQPQHFGDGTRLSIL.

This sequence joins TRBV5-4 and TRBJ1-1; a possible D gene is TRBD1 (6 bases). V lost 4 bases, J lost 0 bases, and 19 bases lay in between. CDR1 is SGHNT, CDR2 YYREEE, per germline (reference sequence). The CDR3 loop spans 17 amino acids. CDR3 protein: CASSPWLGARVNTEAFF. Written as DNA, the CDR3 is TGTGCCAGCAGCCCCTGGTTGGGGGCCCGAGTGAACACTGAAGCTTTCTTT.